This TCR beta chain was documented in a study of PD-L1 blockade in urothelial cancer. On the study more broadly: Blood samples had a median of 141,255 T cells, 80,000 to 85,000 unique TCRs, and clonality 0.07 to 0.08.

Method: immunoSEQ multiplex PCR; TCRdb's copy keeps in-frame clones and lacks some. This sample yields some 100,000 clones, of which about 90% are seen a single time; 0.92% belongs to the top ten. About this clone: A read error may account for a junction end that differs from germline.

Germline loops: CDR1 SGHNT, CDR2 YYREEE (reference sequence). The CDR3 is 13 residues long. This sample comprised PBMCs, obtained around atezolizumab (anti-PD-L1) treatment. The TCR sequence derives from a woman of 80 years or more with urothelial cancer. V gene TRBV5-4 combines with J gene TRBJ2-1; perhaps TRBD2 as D (6 bases). The CDR3 nucleotides are TGTGCCAGCAGCTCCGGGGGAGAGGGGACCCTACTCTTC. Translation gives CASSSGGEGTLLF.